The sequence of this T cell receptor beta chain was determined in a study of blood T cell repertoires in COVID-19. Here immunoSEQ multiplex PCR was the method, and the copy in TCRdb shows in-frame clones only, minus some. Among about 260,000 clones listed, approximately 85% were seen once. Of note for this clone: This specimen includes other DNA sequences encoding the same CDR3.

This CDR3 spans 13 amino acids. Between the trimmed V and J ends, which lost 0 bases and 6 bases, there was a span of 10 bases. Germline V gene data show CDR1 as SGHRS and CDR2 as YFSETQ. V is TRBV5-1 and J is TRBJ2-7; tentatively, D is TRBD2 (5 bases). Sequenced sample: PBMCs or T cells enriched from blood (not recorded which). The sequence was obtained from a woman between 45 and 60 years old who had recovered from COVID-19. The CDR3 nucleotides are TGCGCCAGCAGCTTGGGGACGGCGGGCGAGCAGTACTTC. Its translation: CASSLGTAGEQYF.